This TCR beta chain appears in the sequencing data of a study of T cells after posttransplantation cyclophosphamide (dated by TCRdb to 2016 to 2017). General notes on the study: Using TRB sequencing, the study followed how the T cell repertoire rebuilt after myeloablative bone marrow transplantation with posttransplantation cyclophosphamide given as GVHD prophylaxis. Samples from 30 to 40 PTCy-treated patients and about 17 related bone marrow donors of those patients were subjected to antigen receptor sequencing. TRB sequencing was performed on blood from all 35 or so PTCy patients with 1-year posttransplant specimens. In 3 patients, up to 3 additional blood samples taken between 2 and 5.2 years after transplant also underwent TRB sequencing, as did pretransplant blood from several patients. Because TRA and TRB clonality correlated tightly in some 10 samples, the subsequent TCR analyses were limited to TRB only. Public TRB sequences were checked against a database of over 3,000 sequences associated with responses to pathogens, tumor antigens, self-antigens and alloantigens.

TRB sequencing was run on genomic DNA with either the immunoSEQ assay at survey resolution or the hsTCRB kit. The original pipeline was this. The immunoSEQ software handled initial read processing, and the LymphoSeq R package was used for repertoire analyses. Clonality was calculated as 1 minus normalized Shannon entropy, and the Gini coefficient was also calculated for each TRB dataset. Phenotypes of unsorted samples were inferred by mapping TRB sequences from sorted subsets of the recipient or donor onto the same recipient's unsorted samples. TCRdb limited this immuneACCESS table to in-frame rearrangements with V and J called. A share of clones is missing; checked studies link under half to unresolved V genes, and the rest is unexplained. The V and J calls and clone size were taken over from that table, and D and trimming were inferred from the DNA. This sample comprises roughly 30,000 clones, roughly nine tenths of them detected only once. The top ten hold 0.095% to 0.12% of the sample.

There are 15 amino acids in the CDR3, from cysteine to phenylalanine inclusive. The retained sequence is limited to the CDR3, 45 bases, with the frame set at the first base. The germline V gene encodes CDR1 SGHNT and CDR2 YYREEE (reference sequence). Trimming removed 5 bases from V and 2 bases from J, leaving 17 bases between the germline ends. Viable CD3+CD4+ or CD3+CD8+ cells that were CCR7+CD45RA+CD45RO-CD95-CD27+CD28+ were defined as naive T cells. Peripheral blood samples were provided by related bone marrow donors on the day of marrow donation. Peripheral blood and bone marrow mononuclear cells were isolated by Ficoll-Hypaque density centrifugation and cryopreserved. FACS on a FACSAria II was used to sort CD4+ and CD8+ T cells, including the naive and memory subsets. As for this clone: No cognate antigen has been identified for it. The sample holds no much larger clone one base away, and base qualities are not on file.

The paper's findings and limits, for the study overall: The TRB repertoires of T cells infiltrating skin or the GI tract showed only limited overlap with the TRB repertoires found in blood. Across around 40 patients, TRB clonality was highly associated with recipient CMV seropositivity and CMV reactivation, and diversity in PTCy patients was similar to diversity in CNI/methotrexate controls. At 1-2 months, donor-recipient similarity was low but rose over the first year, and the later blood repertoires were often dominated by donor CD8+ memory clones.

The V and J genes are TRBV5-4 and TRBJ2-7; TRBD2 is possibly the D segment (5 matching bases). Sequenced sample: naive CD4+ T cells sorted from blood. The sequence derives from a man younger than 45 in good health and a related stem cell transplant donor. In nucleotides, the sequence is TGTGCCAGCAGGAATGGACTTTTTTCTCCCTACGAGCAGTACTTC. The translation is CASRNGLFSPYEQYF.